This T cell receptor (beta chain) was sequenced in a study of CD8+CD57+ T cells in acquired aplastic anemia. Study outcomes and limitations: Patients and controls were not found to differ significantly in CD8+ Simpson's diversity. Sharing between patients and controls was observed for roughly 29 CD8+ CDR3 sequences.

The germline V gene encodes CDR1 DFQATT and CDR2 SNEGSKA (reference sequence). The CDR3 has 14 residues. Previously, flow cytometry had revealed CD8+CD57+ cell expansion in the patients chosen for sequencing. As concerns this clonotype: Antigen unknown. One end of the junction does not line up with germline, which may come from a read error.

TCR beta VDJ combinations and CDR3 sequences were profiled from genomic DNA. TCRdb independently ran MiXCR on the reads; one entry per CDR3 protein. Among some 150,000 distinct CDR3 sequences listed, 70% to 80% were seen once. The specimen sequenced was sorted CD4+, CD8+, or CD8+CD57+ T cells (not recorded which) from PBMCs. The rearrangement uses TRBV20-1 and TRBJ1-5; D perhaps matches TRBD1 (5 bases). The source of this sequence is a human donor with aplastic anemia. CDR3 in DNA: TGCAGTGCTAGTCTTTCAGGGAGGGGTCAGCCCCTGCATTTT. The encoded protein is CSASLSGRGQPLHF.